This is a list of T cell receptor beta chains from one sample in a study of cytomegalovirus exposure and HLA in healthy donors. Clones were sequenced by immunoSEQ multiplex PCR, and TCRdb holds only the in-frame ones, with some missing. There are some 200,000 clones in the sample; around 75% occur only once, and less than 2% lies in the top ten. The sequenced sample was PBMCs. These receptors were obtained from a woman aged 25 to 45 in good health and CMV-seronegative. The CDR3 runs from the conserved cysteine through the conserved F or W. The order of the fields is V gene, D gene, clone size, J gene, CDR3 protein, CDR3 DNA. D genes are given only for firm matches. The listing skips clone size in some rows; elsewhere it reads once, few, many or a size class.

TRBV7-2	NA	once	TRBJ1-3	CASSLGGGLSGNTIYF	TGTGCCAGCAGCTTAGGGGGGGGACTCTCTGGAAACACCATATATTTT
TRBV13	NA	NA	TRBJ1-1	CASSLGAGMNTEAFF	TGTGCCAGCAGCTTAGGTGCGGGCATGAACACTGAAGCTTTCTTT
TRBV9	TRBD2	NA	TRBJ2-3	CASSAYSGGVPDTQYF	TGTGCCAGCAGCGCCTATAGCGGGGGGGTTCCAGATACGCAGTATTTT
TRBV30	NA	once	TRBJ1-5	CAWSVTVDQPQHF	TGTGCCTGGAGTGTGACAGTAGATCAGCCCCAGCATTTT
TRBV6-4	NA	NA	TRBJ2-1	CASSDSPGSNEQFF	TGTGCCAGCAGTGACTCGCCGGGGAGCAATGAGCAGTTCTTC
TRBV7-3	NA	NA	TRBJ2-3	CASSSGGARSTDTQYF	TGTGCCAGCAGCTCTGGCGGGGCGCGAAGCACAGATACGCAGTATTTT
TRBV6-1	TRBD1	NA	TRBJ1-1	CASDRVRNTEAFF	TGTGCCAGCGACAGGGTACGGAACACTGAAGCTTTCTTT
TRBV30	TRBD2	NA	TRBJ2-1	CAWSVRLAGGRGQFF	TGTGCCTGGAGTGTACGACTAGCGGGAGGGCGTGGGCAGTTCTTC
TRBV7-2	NA	few	TRBJ2-7	CASSFRGKSEQYF	TGTGCCAGCAGCTTCCGGGGGAAAAGCGAGCAGTACTTC
TRBV19	TRBD1	NA	TRBJ1-5	CASTDRGRQPQHF	TGTGCCAGTACGGACAGGGGGCGACAGCCCCAGCATTTT
TRBV5-6	NA	NA	TRBJ1-1	CASSNYDRNTEAFF	TGTGCCAGCAGCAATTACGACAGAAACACTGAAGCTTTCTTT
TRBV28	TRBD1	NA	TRBJ2-7	CASSPVTGDVHEQYF	TGTGCCAGCAGTCCGGTGACAGGGGATGTACACGAGCAGTACTTC
TRBV2	NA	NA	TRBJ2-5	CASSGLGLETQYF	TGTGCCAGCAGTGGCTTGGGGCTTGAGACCCAGTACTTC
TRBV28	NA	NA	TRBJ1-1	CASSLRGSAFF	TGTGCCAGCAGTTTAAGAGGGTCCGCTTTCTTT
TRBV6-1	NA	NA	TRBJ1-2	CATGEGVGGYTF	TGTGCCACTGGGGAGGGGGTGGGTGGCTACACCTTC
TRBV27	NA	few	TRBJ1-1	CASSLSGVGVTEAFF	TGTGCCAGCAGTTTATCAGGGGTTGGTGTCACTGAAGCTTTCTTT
TRBV9	TRBD2	NA	TRBJ2-3	CASSVGLATDTQYF	TGTGCCAGCAGCGTAGGACTAGCAACAGATACGCAGTATTTT
TRBV2	NA	NA	TRBJ2-1	CASSVERTGNNEQFF	TGTGCCAGCAGTGTAGAGAGGACGGGAAACAATGAGCAGTTCTTC
TRBV5-1	TRBD1	NA	TRBJ1-2	CASSLEGADGYTF	TGCGCCAGCAGTTTGGAGGGGGCCGATGGCTACACCTTC
TRBV28	NA	NA	TRBJ2-2	CASSPVGFGELFF	TGTGCCAGCAGTCCTGTTGGCTTCGGGGAGCTGTTTTTT
TRBV10-3	NA	NA	TRBJ2-7	CAISEGQSYEQYF	TGTGCCATCAGTGAGGGACAATCCTACGAGCAGTACTTC
TRBV5-4	NA	NA	TRBJ2-3	CASSVQGLTDTQYF	TGTGCCAGTTCCGTTCAGGGCCTCACAGATACGCAGTATTTT
TRBV7-2	NA	NA	TRBJ2-5	CASSYSYLAPETQYF	TGTGCCAGCAGCTACTCTTACCTAGCACCGGAGACCCAGTACTTC
TRBV4-1	NA	NA	TRBJ2-1	CASSQSTLAALGIGQFF	TGCGCCAGCAGCCAGTCCACTCTAGCCGCTCTCGGAATTGGGCAGTTCTTC
TRBV6-5	NA	NA	TRBJ2-7	CASSRLDRFYEQYF	TGTGCCAGCAGTCGACTCGACAGGTTCTACGAGCAGTACTTC
TRBV4-1	TRBD1	NA	TRBJ1-5	CASSPLTPTGARTYSNQPQHF	TGCGCCAGCAGCCCCCTCACCCCCACAGGGGCACGGACCTATAGCAATCAGCCCCAGCATTTT
TRBV21-1	NA	NA	TRBJ1-2	CASSKRRTGGLGYTF	TGTGCCAGCAGCAAAAGGAGAACAGGGGGCCTTGGCTACACCTTC
TRBV5-1	TRBD2	NA	TRBJ2-5	CASSLEASGGQETQYF	TGCGCCAGCAGCTTGGAGGCTAGCGGGGGGCAAGAGACCCAGTACTTC
TRBV5-6	NA	NA	TRBJ2-7	CASSFNRALYEQYF	TGTGCCAGCAGCTTTAACAGGGCTCTGTACGAGCAGTACTTC
TRBV7-8	NA	NA	TRBJ2-1	CASSLARGGLNEQFF	TGTGCCAGCAGCTTAGCGCGTGGGGGCCTAAATGAGCAGTTCTTC
TRBV27	NA	once	TRBJ2-7	CASGDSVRPYEQYF	TGTGCCAGCGGGGACTCCGTTAGGCCCTACGAGCAGTACTTC
TRBV29-1	TRBD2	once	TRBJ2-5	CSVSGRAQETQYF	TGCAGCGTTAGCGGGAGGGCCCAAGAGACCCAGTACTTC
TRBV2	TRBD2	once	TRBJ2-3	CASTLAGSTDTQYF	TGTGCCAGCACCTTAGCGGGGAGCACAGATACGCAGTATTTT
TRBV27	NA	NA	TRBJ1-5	CASSSGERGNQPQHF	TGTGCCAGCAGTTCAGGGGAGAGAGGCAATCAGCCCCAGCATTTT
TRBV7-2	NA	NA	TRBJ2-3	CASGGASTDTQYF	TGTGCGTCTGGCGGGGCTAGCACAGATACGCAGTATTTT
TRBV9	TRBD1	NA	TRBJ2-1	CASSDPGDRGKVKLHDEQFF	TGTGCCAGCAGCGACCCCGGCGACAGGGGTAAAGTGAAACTACACGATGAGCAGTTCTTC
TRBV27	NA	few	TRBJ2-7	CASSLSGAPLTYEQYF	TGTGCCAGCAGTTTATCAGGAGCACCTTTGACCTACGAGCAGTACTTC
TRBV2	NA	NA	TRBJ1-4	CASSSGILNEKLFF	TGTGCCAGCAGCTCCGGGATCTTAAACGAAAAACTGTTTTTT
TRBV19	TRBD2	once	TRBJ2-3	CASSFVAGGADTQYF	TGTGCCAGTAGTTTCGTAGCGGGGGGTGCAGATACGCAGTATTTT
TRBV18	TRBD1	NA	TRBJ2-5	CASSRDVGQGGETQYF	TGTGCCAGCTCACGTGACGTTGGACAGGGCGGAGAGACCCAGTACTTC
TRBV27	NA	NA	TRBJ2-1	CASSLTRGGFNEQFF	TGTGCCAGCAGCCTCACAAGGGGCGGTTTCAATGAGCAGTTCTTC
TRBV6-5	NA	NA	TRBJ1-1	CASSYLSPGPPEAFF	TGTGCCAGCAGTTATCTCTCCCCAGGGCCGCCTGAAGCTTTCTTT
TRBV6-6	NA	NA	TRBJ2-7	CASSYPGGRYEQYF	TGTGCCAGCAGTTACCCCGGAGGCCGCTACGAGCAGTACTTC
TRBV7-9	NA	NA	TRBJ2-1	CASSWDFSEGNEQFF	TGTGCCAGCAGCTGGGACTTTTCTGAGGGGAATGAGCAGTTCTTC
TRBV28	NA	NA	TRBJ1-6	CASSPRALALHF	TGTGCCAGCAGTCCCAGGGCCTTGGCCCTCCACTTT
TRBV5-1	NA	NA	TRBJ1-1	CASSLVRGARNTEAFF	TGCGCCAGCAGCTTGGTCCGGGGGGCGCGGAACACTGAAGCTTTCTTT
TRBV19	NA	NA	TRBJ1-5	CASSFRQANQPQHF	TGTGCCAGTAGTTTTCGACAAGCCAATCAGCCCCAGCATTTT
TRBV4-1	NA	few	TRBJ2-4	CASSQPLMGSKNIQYF	TGCGCCAGCAGCCAACCTCTTATGGGGAGCAAAAACATTCAGTACTTC
TRBV25-1	NA	NA	TRBJ1-1	CASSEQGYTEAFF	TGTGCCAGCAGTGAACAGGGTTACACTGAAGCTTTCTTT
TRBV7-3	TRBD1	NA	TRBJ1-1	CASSRDSNTEAFF	TGTGCCAGCAGCCGGGACAGCAACACTGAAGCTTTCTTT
TRBV5-4	TRBD1	NA	TRBJ2-4	CASSSAGGWVAKNIQYF	TGTGCCAGCAGCTCCGCAGGGGGTTGGGTAGCCAAAAACATTCAGTACTTC
TRBV28	TRBD2	NA	TRBJ2-6	CASTPLAGKVRSGANVLTF	TGTGCCAGCACCCCGCTAGCGGGAAAGGTTCGTTCTGGGGCCAACGTCCTGACTTTC
TRBV7-8	NA	NA	TRBJ2-5	CASSLTTTQYF	TGTGCCAGCAGCTTAACGACAACCCAGTACTTC
TRBV18	NA	NA	TRBJ2-7	CASSPAGLYEQYF	TGTGCCAGCTCACCGGCGGGATTGTACGAGCAGTACTTC
TRBV9	TRBD2	once	TRBJ2-3	CASSVEYGTSGSSTDTQYF	TGTGCCAGCAGCGTGGAATACGGGACTAGCGGGAGTAGCACAGATACGCAGTATTTT